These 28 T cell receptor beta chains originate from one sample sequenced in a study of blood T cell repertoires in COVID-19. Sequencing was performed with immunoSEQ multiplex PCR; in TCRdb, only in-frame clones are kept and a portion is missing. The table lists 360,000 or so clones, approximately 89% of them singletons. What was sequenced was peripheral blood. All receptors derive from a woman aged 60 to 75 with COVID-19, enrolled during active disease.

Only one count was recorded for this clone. The CDR3 nucleotides are TGTGCCAGCTCGCCCGGACAGAAAAGGTTCAACACTGAAGCTTTCTTT. It translates to CASSPGQKRFNTEAFF. The rearrangement joins TRBV18 to TRBJ1-1; TRBD1 might be the D (6 bases). The CDR3 is 16 amino acids. Trimming stripped 6 bases from V and 2 bases from J, with 19 bases between. The germline CDR1 and CDR2 sequences are KGHSH and LQKENI.

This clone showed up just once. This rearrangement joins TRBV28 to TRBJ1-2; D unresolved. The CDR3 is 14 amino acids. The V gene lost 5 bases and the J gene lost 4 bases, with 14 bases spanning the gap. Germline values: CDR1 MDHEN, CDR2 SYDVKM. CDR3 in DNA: TGTGCCAGCAGTCCACTCTCCGGGATCTATGGCTACACCTTC. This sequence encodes CASSPLSGIYGYTF.

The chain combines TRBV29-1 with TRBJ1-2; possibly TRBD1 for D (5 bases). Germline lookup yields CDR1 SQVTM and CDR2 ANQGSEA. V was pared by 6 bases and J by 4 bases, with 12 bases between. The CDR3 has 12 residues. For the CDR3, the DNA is TGCAGCGTCGCGGGGGGTACCTATGGCTACACCTTC. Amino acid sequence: CSVAGGTYGYTF.

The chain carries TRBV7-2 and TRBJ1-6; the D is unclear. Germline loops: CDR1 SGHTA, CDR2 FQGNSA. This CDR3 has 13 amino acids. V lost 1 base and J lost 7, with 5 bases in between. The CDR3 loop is CASSLVSNSPLHF. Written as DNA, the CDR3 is TGTGCCAGCAGCTTAGTAAGCAATTCACCCCTCCACTTT.

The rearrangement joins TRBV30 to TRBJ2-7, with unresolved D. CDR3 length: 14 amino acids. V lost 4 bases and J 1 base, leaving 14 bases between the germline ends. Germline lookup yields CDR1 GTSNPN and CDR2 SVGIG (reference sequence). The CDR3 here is CAWIAVGRSYEQYF. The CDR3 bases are TGTGCCTGGATCGCGGTAGGCCGATCCTACGAGCAGTACTTC.

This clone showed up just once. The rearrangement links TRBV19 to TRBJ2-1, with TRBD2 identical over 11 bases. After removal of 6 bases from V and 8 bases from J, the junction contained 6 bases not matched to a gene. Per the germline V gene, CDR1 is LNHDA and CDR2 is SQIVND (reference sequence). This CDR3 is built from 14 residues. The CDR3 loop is CASRGLAGFDEQFF. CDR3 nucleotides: TGTGCCAGTAGAGGACTAGCGGGCTTCGATGAGCAGTTCTTC.

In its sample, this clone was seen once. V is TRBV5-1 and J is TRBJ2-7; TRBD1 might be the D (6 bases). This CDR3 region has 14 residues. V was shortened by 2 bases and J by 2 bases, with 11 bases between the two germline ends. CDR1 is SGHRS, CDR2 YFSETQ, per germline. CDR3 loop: CASSLETGTYEQYF. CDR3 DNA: TGCGCCAGCAGCTTAGAAACAGGGACCTACGAGCAGTACTTC.

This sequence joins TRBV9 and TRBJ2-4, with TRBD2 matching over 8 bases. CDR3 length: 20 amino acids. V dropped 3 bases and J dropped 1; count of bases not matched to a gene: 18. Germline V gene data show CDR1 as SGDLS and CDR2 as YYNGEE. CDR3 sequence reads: CASSARLDSGEALAKNIQYF. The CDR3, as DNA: TGTGCCAGCAGCGCTCGACTTGATAGCGGGGAGGCCCTGGCCAAAAACATTCAGTACTTC.

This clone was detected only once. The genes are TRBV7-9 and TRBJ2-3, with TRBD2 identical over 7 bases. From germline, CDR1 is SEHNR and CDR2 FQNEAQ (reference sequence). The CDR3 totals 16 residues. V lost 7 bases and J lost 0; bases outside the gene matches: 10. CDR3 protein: CASTFQGGGSTDTQYF. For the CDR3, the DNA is TGTGCCAGCACTTTCCAGGGCGGGGGAAGCACAGATACGCAGTATTTT.

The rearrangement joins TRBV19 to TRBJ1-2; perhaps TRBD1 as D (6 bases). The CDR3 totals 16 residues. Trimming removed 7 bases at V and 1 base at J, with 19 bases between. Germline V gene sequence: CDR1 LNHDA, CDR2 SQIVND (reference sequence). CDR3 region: CASTLGRGWDNYGYTF. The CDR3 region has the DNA TGTGCCAGTACCCTCGGCAGGGGTTGGGATAACTATGGCTACACCTTC.

CDR3 region: CASSSDYHYEQYF. The DNA for the CDR3 is TGTGCCAGCAGTTCCGACTACCACTACGAGCAGTACTTC. The rearrangement uses TRBV7-2 and TRBJ2-7; tentative D call: TRBD2 (5 bases). V was trimmed by 6 bases and J by 3 bases, leaving 12 bases between them. Germline CDR1 is SGHTA and CDR2 is FQGNSA. The CDR3 is made up of 13 amino acids.

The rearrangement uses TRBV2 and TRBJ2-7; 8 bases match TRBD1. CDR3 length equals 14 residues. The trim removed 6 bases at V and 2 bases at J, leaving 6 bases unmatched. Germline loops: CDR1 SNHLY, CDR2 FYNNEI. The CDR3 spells CASRRTGTTYEQYF. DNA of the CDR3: TGTGCCAGCAGAAGGACAGGGACGACCTACGAGCAGTACTTC.

The CDR3: CASSPTGHPNTEAFF. CDR3 DNA: TGTGCCAGCTCACCAACGGGACACCCGAACACTGAAGCTTTCTTT. The genes are TRBV18 and TRBJ1-1; TRBD1 might be the D (6 bases). Germline assignment: CDR1 KGHSH and CDR2 LQKENI. This CDR3 is 15 amino acids long. Trimming removed 2 bases from V and 1 base from J, with 11 bases in between.

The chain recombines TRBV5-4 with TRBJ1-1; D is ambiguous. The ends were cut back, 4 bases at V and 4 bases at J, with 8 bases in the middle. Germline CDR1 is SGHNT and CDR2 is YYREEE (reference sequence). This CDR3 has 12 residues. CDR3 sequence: CASSLGTTEAFF. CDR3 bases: TGTGCCAGCAGCCTAGGTACCACTGAAGCTTTCTTT. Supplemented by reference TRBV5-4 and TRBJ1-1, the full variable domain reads ETGVTQSPTHLIKTRGQQVTLRCSSQSGHNTVSWYQQALGQGPQFIFQYYREEENGRGNFPPRFSGLQFPNYSSELNVNALELDDSALYLCASSLGTTEAFFGQGTRLTVV.

DNA of the CDR3: TGCAGCGTTGCGGGCAGGGGAGTAACTGAAGCTTTCTTT. It is translated as CSVAGRGVTEAFF. The chain employs TRBV29-1 and TRBJ1-1; perhaps TRBD1 as D (6 bases). Trimming removed 4 bases at V and 5 bases at J, with 14 bases between. The CDR3 has 13 residues. CDR1 SQVTM and CDR2 ANQGSEA come from the germline V gene.

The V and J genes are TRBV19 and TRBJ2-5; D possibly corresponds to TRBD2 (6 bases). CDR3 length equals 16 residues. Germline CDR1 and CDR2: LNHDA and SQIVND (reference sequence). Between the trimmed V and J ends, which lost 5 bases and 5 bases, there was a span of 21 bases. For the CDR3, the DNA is TGTGCCAGTAGTCTAGGGGCGGGGCGCATTATGGAGACCCAGTACTTC. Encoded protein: CASSLGAGRIMETQYF.

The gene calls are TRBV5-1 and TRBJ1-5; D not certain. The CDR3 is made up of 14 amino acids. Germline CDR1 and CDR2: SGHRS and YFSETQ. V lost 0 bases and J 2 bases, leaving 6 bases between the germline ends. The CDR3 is CASSLGAGNQPQHF. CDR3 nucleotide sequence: TGCGCCAGCAGCTTGGGTGCGGGCAATCAGCCCCAGCATTTT.

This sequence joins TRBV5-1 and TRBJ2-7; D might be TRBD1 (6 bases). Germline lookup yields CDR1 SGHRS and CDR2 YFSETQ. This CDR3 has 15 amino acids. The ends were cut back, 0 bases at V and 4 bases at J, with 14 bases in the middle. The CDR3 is CASSLALDSPYEQYF. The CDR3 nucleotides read TGCGCCAGCAGCTTGGCTTTGGACAGTCCGTACGAGCAGTACTTC.

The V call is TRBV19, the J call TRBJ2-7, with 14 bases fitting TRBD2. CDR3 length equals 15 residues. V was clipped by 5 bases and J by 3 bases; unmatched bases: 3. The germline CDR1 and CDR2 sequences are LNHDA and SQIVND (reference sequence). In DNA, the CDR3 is TGTGCCAGTAGTCCCGGACTAGCGGGGGGCTACGAGCAGTACTTC. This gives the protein CASSPGLAGGYEQYF.

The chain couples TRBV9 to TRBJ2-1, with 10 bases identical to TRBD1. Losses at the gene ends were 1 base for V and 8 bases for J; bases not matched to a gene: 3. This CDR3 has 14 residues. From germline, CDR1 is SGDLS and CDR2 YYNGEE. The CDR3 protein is CASSVIGQGDEQFF. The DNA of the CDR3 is TGTGCCAGCAGCGTAATAGGACAGGGGGATGAGCAGTTCTTC. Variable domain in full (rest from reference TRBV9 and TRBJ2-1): DSGVTQTPKHLITATGQRVTLRCSPRSGDLSVYWYQQSLDQGLQFLIQYYNGEERAKGNILERFSAQQFPDLHSELNLSSLELGDSALYFCASSVIGQGDEQFFGPGTRLTVL.

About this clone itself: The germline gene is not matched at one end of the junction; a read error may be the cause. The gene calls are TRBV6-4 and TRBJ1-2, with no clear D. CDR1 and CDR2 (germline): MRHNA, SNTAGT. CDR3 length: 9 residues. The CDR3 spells CASSDSVSF. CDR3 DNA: TGTGCCAGCAGTGACTCGGTTAGTTTC.

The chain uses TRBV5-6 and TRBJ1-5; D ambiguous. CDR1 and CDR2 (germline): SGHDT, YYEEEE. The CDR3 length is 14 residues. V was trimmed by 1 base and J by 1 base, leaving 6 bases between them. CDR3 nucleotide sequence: TGTGCCAGCAGCTTGAGAGAGAGCAATCAGCCCCAGCATTTT. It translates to CASSLRESNQPQHF.

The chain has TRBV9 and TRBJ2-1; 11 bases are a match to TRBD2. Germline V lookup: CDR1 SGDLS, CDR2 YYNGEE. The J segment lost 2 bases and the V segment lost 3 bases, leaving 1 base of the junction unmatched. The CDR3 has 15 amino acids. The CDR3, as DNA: TGTGCCAGCAGCGCGACTAGCGGGGCCTACAATGAGCAGTTCTTC. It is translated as CASSATSGAYNEQFF.

In DNA, the CDR3 is TGTGCCAGCAGTGAGCCCGGGGACAGTGGGCAGCCCCAGCATTTT. It specifies CASSEPGDSGQPQHF. This chain joins TRBV6-1 and TRBJ1-5, with 7 bases that match TRBD1. The CDR3 is made up of 15 amino acids. V lost 3 bases to trimming and J lost 7 bases; unmatched junction nucleotides: 9. CDR1 and CDR2 from the germline V gene are MNHNS and SASEGT.

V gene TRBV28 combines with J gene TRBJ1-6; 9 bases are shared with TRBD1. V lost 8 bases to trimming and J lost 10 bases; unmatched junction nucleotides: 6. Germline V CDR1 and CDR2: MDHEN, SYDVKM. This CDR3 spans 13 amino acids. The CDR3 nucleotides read TGTGCCAGCGGGGGACAGGGATGGTCACCCCTCCACTTT. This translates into CASGGQGWSPLHF.

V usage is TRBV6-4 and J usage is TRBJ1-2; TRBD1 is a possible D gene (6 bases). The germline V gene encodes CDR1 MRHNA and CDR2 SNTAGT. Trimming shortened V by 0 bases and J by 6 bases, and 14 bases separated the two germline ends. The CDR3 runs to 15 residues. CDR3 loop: CASSDSRRDIHGYTF. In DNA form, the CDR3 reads TGTGCCAGCAGTGACTCGAGACGGGACATCCATGGCTACACCTTC.

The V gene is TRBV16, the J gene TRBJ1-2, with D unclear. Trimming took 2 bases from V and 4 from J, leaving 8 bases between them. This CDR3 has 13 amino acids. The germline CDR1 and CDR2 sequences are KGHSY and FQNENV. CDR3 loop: CASSQRQVYGYTF. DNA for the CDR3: TGTGCCAGCAGCCAACGGCAGGTCTATGGCTACACCTTC.

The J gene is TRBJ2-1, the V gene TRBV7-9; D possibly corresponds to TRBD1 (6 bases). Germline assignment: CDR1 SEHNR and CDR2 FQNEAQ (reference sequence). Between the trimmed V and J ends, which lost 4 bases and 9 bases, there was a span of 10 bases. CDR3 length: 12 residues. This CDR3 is CASSSQGSEQFF. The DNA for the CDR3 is TGTGCCAGCAGCTCTCAGGGGTCTGAGCAGTTCTTC.